This note documents a single T cell receptor beta chain sequence. These data come from a study of blood T cell repertoires in COVID-19. About the research overall: The study drew acute and convalescent COVID-19 samples from the United States, Italy and Spain.

The V end lost 5 bases, the J end lost 2 bases, and 9 bases lay between the germline ends. The CDR3 covers 14 residues. Germline V lookup: CDR1 SEHNR, CDR2 FQNEAQ (reference sequence). Only in-frame clones appear in the TCRdb table, and some are missing; sequencing was by immunoSEQ multiplex PCR. The data show approximately 180,000 clones, more than 70% seen once. The specimen sequenced was peripheral blood. The TCR was taken from a person aged 70 to 85 with COVID-19, enrolled during active disease. The V gene is TRBV7-9, the J gene TRBJ2-2; D may be TRBD2 (6 bases). As DNA, the CDR3 is TGTGCCAGCAGCAGGGACTTTAACACCGGGGAGCTGTTTTTT. Residues: CASSRDFNTGELFF.